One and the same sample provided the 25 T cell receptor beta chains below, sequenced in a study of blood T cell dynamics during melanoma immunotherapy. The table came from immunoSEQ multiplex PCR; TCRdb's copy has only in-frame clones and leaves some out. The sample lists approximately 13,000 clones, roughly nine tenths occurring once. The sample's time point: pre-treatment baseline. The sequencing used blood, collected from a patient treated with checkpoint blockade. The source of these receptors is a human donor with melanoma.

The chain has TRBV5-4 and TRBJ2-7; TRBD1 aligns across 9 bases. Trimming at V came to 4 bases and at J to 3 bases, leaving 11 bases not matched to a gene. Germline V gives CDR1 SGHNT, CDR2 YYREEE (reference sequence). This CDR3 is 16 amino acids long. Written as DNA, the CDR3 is TGTGCCAGCAGCCGAAAGGACAGGGGAAGGTTCTACGAGCAGTACTTC. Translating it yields CASSRKDRGRFYEQYF.

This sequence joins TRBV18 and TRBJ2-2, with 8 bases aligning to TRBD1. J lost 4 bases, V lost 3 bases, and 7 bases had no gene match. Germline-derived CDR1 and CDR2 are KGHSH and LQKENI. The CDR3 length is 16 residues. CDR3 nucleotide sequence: TGTGCCAGCTCACCGCCGAAGGACAGGGTCACCGGGGAGCTGTTTTTT. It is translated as CASSPPKDRVTGELFF.

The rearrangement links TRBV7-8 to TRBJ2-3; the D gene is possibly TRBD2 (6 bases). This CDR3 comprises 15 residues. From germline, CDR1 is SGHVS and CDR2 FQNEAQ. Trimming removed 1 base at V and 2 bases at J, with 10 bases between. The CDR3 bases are TGTGCCAGCAGCTTAGGGGGACTTTTCACAGATACGCAGTATTTT. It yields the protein CASSLGGLFTDTQYF. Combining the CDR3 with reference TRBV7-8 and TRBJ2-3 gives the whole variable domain GAGVSQSPRYKVAKRGQDVALRCDPISGHVSLFWYQQALGQGPEFLTYFQNEAQLDKSGLPSDRFFAERPEGSVSTLKIQRTQQEDSAVYLCASSLGGLFTDTQYFGPGTRLTVL.

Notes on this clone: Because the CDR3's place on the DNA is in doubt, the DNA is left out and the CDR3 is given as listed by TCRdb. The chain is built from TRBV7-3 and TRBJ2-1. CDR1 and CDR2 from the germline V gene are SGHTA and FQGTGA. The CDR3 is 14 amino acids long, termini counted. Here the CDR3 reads CASSSSGADNEQFF.

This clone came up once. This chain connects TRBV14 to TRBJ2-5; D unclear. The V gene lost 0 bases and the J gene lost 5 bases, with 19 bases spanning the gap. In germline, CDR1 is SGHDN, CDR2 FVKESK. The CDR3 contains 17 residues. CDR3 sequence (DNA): TGTGCCAGCAGCCAAGAAGGTTCGGCTTCTTGGTCGGAGACCCAGTACTTC. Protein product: CASSQEGSASWSETQYF.

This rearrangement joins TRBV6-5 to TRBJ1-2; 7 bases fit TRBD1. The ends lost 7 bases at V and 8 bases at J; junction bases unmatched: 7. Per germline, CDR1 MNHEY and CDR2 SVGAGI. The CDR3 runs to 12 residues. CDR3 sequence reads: CASTAGGMGYTF. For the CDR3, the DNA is TGTGCCAGCACCGCAGGGGGAATGGGCTACACCTTC.

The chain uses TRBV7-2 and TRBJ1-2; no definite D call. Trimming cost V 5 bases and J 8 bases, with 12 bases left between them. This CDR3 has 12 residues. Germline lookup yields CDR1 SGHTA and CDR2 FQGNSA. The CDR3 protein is CASSPDKVGYTF. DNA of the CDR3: TGTGCCAGCAGCCCAGACAAGGTCGGCTACACCTTC.

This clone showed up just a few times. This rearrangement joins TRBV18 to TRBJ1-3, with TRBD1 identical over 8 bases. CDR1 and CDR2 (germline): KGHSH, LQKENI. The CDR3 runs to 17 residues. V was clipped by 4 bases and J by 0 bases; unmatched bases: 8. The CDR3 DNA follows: TGTGCCAGCTCACAGGACAGGGTACTCGTCTCTGGAAACACCATATATTTT. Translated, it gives CASSQDRVLVSGNTIYF.

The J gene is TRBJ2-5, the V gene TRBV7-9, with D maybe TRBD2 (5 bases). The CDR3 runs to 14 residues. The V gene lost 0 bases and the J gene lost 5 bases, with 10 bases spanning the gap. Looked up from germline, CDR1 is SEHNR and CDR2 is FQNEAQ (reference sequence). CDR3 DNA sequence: TGTGCCAGCAGCTTAGCGGGAGTCGAGGAGACCCAGTACTTC. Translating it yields CASSLAGVEETQYF.

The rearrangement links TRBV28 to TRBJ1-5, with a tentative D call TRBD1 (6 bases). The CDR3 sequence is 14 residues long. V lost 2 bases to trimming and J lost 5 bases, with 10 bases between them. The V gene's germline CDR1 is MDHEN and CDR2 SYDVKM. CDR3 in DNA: TGTGCCAGCAGTTTAACGGGGGCGTATCAGCCCCAGCATTTT. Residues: CASSLTGAYQPQHF.

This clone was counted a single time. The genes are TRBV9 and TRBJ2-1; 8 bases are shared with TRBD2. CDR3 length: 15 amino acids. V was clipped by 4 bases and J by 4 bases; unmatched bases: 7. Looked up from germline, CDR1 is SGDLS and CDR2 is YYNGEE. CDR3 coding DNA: TGTGCCAGCAGCCTTCGGGAGGGCCCATACAATGAGCAGTTCTTC. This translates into CASSLREGPYNEQFF.

CDR3 residues: CATGARGSLSTDTQYF. CDR3 sequence (DNA): TGTGCCACTGGGGCCCGCGGGAGTCTTTCGACAGATACGCAGTATTTT. V and J are TRBV7-9 and TRBJ2-3, with TRBD2 matching over 7 bases. This CDR3 is built from 16 residues. Per germline, CDR1 SEHNR and CDR2 FQNEAQ (reference sequence). The V and J ends lost 10 bases and 3 bases, in that order; junction bases with no gene match: 16. Using reference TRBV7-9 and TRBJ2-3 for the parts outside the CDR3, the full variable domain is DTGVSQNPRHKITKRGQNVTFRCDPISEHNRLYWYRQTLGQGPEFLTYFQNEAQLEKSRLLSDRFSAERPKGSFSTLEIQRTEQGDSAMYLCATGARGSLSTDTQYFGPGTRLTVL.

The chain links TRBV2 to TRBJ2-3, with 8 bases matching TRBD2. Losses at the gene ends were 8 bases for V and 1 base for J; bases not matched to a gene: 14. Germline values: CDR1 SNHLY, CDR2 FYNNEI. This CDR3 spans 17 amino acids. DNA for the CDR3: TGTGCCAGCTCATTATCCCGTAGCGGGAAACGCACAGATACGCAGTATTTT. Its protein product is CASSLSRSGKRTDTQYF.

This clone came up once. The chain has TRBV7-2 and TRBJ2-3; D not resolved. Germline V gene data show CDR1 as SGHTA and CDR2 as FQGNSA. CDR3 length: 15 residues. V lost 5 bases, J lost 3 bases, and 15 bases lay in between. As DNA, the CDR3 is TGTGCCAGCAGCCAGGACCTCCTGGGAACAGATACGCAGTATTTT. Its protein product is CASSQDLLGTDTQYF.

The CDR3, as DNA: TGCGCCAGCAGCCAAGATTCCCTGGGGCGAGGTAGCTATGGCTACACCTTC. This codes for CASSQDSLGRGSYGYTF. The chain recombines TRBV4-3 with TRBJ1-2; perhaps TRBD1 as D (5 bases). Germline lookup yields CDR1 LGHNA and CDR2 YSLEER. CDR3 length equals 17 residues. V was shortened by 0 bases and J by 4 bases, with 18 bases between the two germline ends.

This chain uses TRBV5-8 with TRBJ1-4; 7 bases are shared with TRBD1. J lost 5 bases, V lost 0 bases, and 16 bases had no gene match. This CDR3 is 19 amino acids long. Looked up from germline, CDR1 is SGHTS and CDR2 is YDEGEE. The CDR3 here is CASSLGFFYGDSSNEKLFF. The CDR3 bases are TGTGCCAGCAGCTTGGGGTTCTTCTACGGGGACAGCTCAAATGAAAAACTGTTTTTT.

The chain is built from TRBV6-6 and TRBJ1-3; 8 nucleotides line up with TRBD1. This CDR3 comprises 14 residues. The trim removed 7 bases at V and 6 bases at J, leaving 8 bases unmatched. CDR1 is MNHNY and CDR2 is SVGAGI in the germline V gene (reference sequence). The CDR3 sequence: CASKVGQGKNTIYF. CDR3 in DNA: TGTGCCAGCAAAGTAGGACAGGGTAAAAACACCATATATTTT.

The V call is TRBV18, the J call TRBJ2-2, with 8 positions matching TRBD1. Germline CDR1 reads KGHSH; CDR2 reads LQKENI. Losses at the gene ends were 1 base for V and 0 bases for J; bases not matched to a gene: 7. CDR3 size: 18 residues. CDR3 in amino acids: CASSPRRQGNANTGELFF. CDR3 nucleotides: TGTGCCAGCTCACCACGACGACAGGGGAACGCGAACACCGGGGAGCTGTTTTTT.

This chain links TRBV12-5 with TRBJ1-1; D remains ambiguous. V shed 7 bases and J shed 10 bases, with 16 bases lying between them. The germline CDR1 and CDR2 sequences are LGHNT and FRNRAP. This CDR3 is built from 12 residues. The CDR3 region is CASDTPSEGAFF. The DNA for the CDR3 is TGTGCTAGTGACACCCCCTCTGAGGGAGCTTTCTTT.

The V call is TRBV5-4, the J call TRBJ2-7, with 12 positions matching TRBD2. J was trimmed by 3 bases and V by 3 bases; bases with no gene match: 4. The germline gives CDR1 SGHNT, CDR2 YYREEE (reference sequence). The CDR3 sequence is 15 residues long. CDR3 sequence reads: CASSSQTSGSYEQYF. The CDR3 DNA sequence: TGTGCCAGCAGCTCCCAGACTAGCGGGAGCTACGAGCAGTACTTC. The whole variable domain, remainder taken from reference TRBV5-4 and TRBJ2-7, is ETGVTQSPTHLIKTRGQQVTLRCSSQSGHNTVSWYQQALGQGPQFIFQYYREEENGRGNFPPRFSGLQFPNYSSELNVNALELDDSALYLCASSSQTSGSYEQYFGPGTRLTVT.

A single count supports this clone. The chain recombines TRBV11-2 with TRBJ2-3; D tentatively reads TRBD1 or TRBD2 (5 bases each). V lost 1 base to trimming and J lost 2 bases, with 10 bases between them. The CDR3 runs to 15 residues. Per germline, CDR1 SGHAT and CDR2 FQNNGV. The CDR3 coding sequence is TGTGCCAGCAGCTTAGGGGACCGTCACACAGATACGCAGTATTTT. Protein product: CASSLGDRHTDTQYF.

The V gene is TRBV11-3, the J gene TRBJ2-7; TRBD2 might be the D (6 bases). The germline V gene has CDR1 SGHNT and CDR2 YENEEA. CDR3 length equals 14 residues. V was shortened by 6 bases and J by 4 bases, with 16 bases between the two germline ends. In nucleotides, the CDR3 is TGTGCCAGCAGATCCCCCCGGAGGGGTTACGAGCAGTACTTC. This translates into CASRSPRRGYEQYF.

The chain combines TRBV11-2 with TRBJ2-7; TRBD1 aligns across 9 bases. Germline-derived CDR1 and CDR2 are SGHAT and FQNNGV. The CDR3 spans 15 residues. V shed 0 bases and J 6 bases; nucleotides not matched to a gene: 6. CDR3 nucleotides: TGTGCCAGCAGCTTAGACGTTACAGGGGGCCGCGAGCAGTACTTC. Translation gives CASSLDVTGGREQYF.

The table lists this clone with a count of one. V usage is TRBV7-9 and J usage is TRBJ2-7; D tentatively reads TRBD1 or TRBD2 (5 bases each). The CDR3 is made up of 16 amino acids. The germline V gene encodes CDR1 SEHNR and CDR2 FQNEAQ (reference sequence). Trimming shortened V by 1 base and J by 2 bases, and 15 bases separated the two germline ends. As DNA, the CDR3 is TGTGCCAGCAGCTTAGAAGTGTGGGACGGCACCTACGAGCAGTACTTC. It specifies CASSLEVWDGTYEQYF.

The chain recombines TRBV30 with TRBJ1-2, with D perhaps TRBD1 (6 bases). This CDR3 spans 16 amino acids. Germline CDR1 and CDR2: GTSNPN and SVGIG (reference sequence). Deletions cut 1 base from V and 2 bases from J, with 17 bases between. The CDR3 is CAWSAPRGKGNYGYTF. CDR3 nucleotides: TGTGCCTGGAGTGCCCCCAGGGGAAAGGGGAACTATGGCTACACCTTC.